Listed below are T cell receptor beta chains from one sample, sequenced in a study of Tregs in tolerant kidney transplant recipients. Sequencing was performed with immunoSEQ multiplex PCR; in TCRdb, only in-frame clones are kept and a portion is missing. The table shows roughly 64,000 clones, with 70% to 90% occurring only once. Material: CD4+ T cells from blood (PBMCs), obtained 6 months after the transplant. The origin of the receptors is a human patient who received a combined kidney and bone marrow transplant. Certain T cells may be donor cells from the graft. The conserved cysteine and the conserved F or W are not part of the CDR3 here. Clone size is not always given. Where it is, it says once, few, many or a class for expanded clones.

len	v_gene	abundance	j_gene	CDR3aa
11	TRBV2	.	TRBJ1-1	ASSEARGGVAF
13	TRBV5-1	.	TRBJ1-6	ASSGTGTGNSPLH
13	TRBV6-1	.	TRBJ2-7	ASSEGQLPVYEQY
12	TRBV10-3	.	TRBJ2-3	AIRLAGETGTQY
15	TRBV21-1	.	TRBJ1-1	ASSKEGRIRIHAEAF
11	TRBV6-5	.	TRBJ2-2	ASRGWNTGELF
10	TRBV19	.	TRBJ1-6	ASSIANSPLH
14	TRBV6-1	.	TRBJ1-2	ASREPGQYANYGYT
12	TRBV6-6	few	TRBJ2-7	ASSAGTSGYEQY
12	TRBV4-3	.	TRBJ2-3	ASSQAGGSYTQY
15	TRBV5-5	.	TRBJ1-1	ASSTQTGLGWDTEAF
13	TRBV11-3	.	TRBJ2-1	ASSRRAGLGNEQF
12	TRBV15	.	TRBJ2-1	ATSSQGLGNEQF
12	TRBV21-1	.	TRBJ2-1	ASSLGTSGNEQF
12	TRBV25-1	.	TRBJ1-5	ASSPLQDNQPQH
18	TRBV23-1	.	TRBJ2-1	ASSQYVPGQGAKTYNEQF
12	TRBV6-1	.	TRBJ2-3	ASSENRDWDTQY
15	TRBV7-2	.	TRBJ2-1	ASSLKEGAGGEHEQF
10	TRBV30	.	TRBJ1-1	AWTGVYTEAF
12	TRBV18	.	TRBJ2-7	ASNRDRATYEQY
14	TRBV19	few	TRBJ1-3	ASSILGGQGANTIY
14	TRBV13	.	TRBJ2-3	ASSREGPGEADTQY
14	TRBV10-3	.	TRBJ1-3	AISPRTASSGNTIY
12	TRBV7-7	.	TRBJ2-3	ASSLGTSTDTQY
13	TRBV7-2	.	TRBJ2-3	ASSLAGTSLDTQY
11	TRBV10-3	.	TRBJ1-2	AIRLGQNYGYT
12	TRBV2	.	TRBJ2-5	ASSVLAGEVAQY
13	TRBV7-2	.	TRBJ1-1	ASSPGGAGNTEAF
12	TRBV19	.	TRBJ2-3	ASSTGGGTDTQY
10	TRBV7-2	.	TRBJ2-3	ASKRLADTQY
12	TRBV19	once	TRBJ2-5	ASSLTGTRETQY
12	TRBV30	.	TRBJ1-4	AWSIPRLNEKLF
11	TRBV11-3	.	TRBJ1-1	ASSLTGGPEAF
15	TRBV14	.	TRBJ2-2	ASSQEGAGAFTGELF
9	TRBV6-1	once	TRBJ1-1	ASSPLEGAF
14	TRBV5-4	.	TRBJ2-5	ASKPNLAGETETQY
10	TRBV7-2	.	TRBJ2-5	ASSSQGETQY
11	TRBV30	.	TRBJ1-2	AWNHDSHYGYT
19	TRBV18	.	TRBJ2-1	ASSPRMSSFERADSYNEQF
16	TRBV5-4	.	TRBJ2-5	ASSRPGQGIASRETQY
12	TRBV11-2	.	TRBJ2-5	ASSFNREGETQY
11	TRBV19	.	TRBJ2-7	ASRGSGRGEQY